This TCR beta chain was captured by sequencing in a study of CD8 T cells in ankylosing spondylitis. A few counts support this clonotype. Making the TCR beta libraries involved quantitative 5'-RACE with molecular barcodes. TCRdb called the 5' RACE reads again in MiXCR, with one record for every CDR3 protein. The profile covers around 120,000 distinct CDR3 sequences, with roughly 13% appearing a single time and around 3% taken by the ten largest. The TCR comes from a female donor with ankylosing spondylitis or in good health (not recorded which). Specimen: blood, either unsorted or a sorted T cell fraction (not recorded which).

DNA for the CDR3: TGTGCCAGCAGCTCCTTGACAGGGCCCAATCAGCCCCAGCATTTT. It yields the protein CASSSLTGPNQPQHF. The J gene is TRBJ1-5, the V gene TRBV7-8, with 7 nucleotides matching TRBD1. The V gene's germline CDR1 is SGHVS and CDR2 FQNEAQ. V lost 4 bases, J lost 3 bases, and 6 bases stayed unmatched. The CDR3 sequence is 15 residues long. The full variable domain, rest sourced from reference TRBV7-8 and TRBJ1-5, is GAGVSQSPRYKVAKRGQDVALRCDPISGHVSLFWYQQALGQGPEFLTYFQNEAQLDKSGLPSDRFFAERPEGSVSTLKIQRTQQEDSAVYLCASSSLTGPNQPQHFGDGTRLSIL.